This T cell receptor (beta chain) was observed in a study of regulatory T cells in long-lasting Graves disease listed by TCRdb under 2021. Regarding the research as a whole: Newly diagnosed Graves' disease patients had taken antithyroid drugs for less than 3 months. This study used TCR sequencing and RNA sequencing of peripheral blood to compare persistent Graves' disease patients against newly diagnosed Graves' disease patients. The study was conducted in China and was registered as a clinical trial. A total of roughly 35 samples underwent TCR sequencing: around 13 from persistent and roughly 20 from newly diagnosed Graves' disease patients. The paper's findings and limits, for the study overall: More public clonotypes were shared among persistent patients (around 2,600) than among newly diagnosed patients (966). The small sample size was acknowledged by the authors as a limitation that may reduce accuracy. The study examined only peripheral blood because the primary lesion, thyroid tissue, could not be accessed. Sequencing and analysis were restricted to the TCR beta chain. Compared with newly diagnosed patients, persistent Graves' disease patients had lower TCR Shannon entropy and fewer highly expanded clones, which suggests clonal expansion. TRBV28, TRBJ1-2 and TRBJ2-5 were preferentially used in persistent disease, while TRBV20-1 and TRBJ2-1 were favored in newly diagnosed disease.

The germline V gene sets CDR1 to MDHEN and CDR2 to SYDVKM. Trimming costs V 2 bases and J 0 bases, and their ends lie 13 bases apart. The CDR3 runs 17 amino acids, cysteine and phenylalanine included. Only CDR3 DNA is held: 51 bases, read in frame from base 1. This clonotype was detected ten times or more. The antigen it recognizes is unknown. No much larger clone exists at a distance of one base, and base qualities are not known. In light of the paper, this sample's time point label describes: newly diagnosed GD, antithyroid drugs for less than 3 months. RNA was extracted from PBMCs in TRIzol for both TCR sequencing and RNA sequencing. The diagnosis of Graves' disease was made according to American Thyroid Association guidelines. The patients came from an endocrinology department in Xi'an, China. Each patient gave around 9 milliliters of peripheral blood, collected in an EDTA anticoagulant tube. PBMCs were isolated by Ficoll Paque Plus density gradient separation without further T cell sorting. An Agilent 2100 Bioanalyzer and agarose gel were used to assess RNA quality, and a NanoDrop 2000 was used to measure RNA concentration.

Libraries were built with multiplex PCR. Sequencing instrument: Illumina HiSeq 4000. TCR beta libraries were built with iRepertoire HTBI primers and Arm-PCR amplification of CDR3 regions. Before sequencing, the PCR products underwent gel purification. The original methods were these. A total of 62 TRBV and approximately 13 TRBJ segments were identified across samples and were used for gene usage analysis of CDR3 amino acid clonotypes. Filtered high-quality paired reads were merged into contigs using COPE and FqMerger. BLAST was used to align contigs to IMGT TRBV, TRBD and TRBJ reference genes, with CDR3 defined following IMGT. Any clonotype with a frequency above 0.1% was classified as a highly expanded clone. Repertoire diversity was measured by Shannon entropy, and V-J evenness by the Gini coefficient. Clonotypes shared by more than one individual were considered public. TCRdb passed the public sequencing reads through fastp at Q25 and MiXCR, retaining productive beta sequences. A single entry per CDR3 protein holds the most common genes and DNA from its merged rows. These V and J calls derive from TCRdb rather than the authors' analysis. The sample profile shows about 460,000 distinct CDR3 sequences; 12% to 15% of them were found once. The ten largest clones capture under 20% of the sample.

This same sample was also part of a study on T cells in Graves' hyperthyroidism and ophthalmopathy. From that second study: A patient counted as having stable Graves' hyperthyroidism if no progression to ophthalmopathy occurred over 18 months of follow-up. Hyperthyroidism patients were aged 18 to 65 years and newly diagnosed, with disease duration of less than 2 months. The study excluded patients with uncontrolled infections, other autoimmune diseases, pregnancy or lactation. Clinical symptoms, serum thyroxine and TRAb, thyroid ultrasound, and orbital computed tomography formed the basis for the diagnoses. The first round of RT-PCR for the TCR CDR3 was performed with the HTBI primer set and the Qiagen OneStep RT-PCR kit. Most expanded thyroid clonotypes (frequency above 0.001) were also detected in blood, a finding suggesting that blood repertoires may reflect thyroid immune responses. A 13 V-J signature model separated ophthalmopathy from stable hyperthyroidism, with around 91% sensitivity and 81% to 83% specificity in cross-validation and 80%/75% in testing. In validation, the model predicted progression to ophthalmopathy a median of about 5.9 months before onset, with about 70% sensitivity and about 75% specificity. TCR V-J signatures able to tell the groups apart were searched for in a discovery cohort of 90 to 100 patients, of whom more than 40 had Graves' ophthalmopathy and more than 55 had stable Graves' hyperthyroidism. Prospective prediction of ophthalmopathy was tested in an independent validation cohort consisting of roughly 20 hyperthyroidism patients and some 17 patients who later progressed to ophthalmopathy. The 95 to 100 discovery patients were randomly divided into training and test sets at a 7:3 ratio. In several Graves' hyperthyroidism patients, the study also compared T-cell repertoires from thyroid tissue with T-cell repertoires from blood. Following sampling, methimazole starting at 30 mg daily was given to hyperthyroidism patients, and high-dose intravenous methylprednisolone was given to ophthalmopathy patients. Libraries were constructed in a second round of multiplex PCR, after which size selection and purification were performed. The libraries were sequenced on an Illumina HiSeq2000 using paired-end 100 bp reads. Raw data were processed with SOAPnuke, discarding reads with adapters, uncalled bases, mean Phred below 15, or no exact constant-primer or identifier match. COPE v1.2.5 was used to merge high-quality paired reads, and clonotypes were defined as unique nucleotide sequences. MiTCR v1.1 was used to align the clonotypes against IMGT TRBV, TRBD and TRBJ reference segments. Only V-J combinations with frequency above 0.0001, covering about 99% of repertoires, were analysed. The TCS score was defined as the ratio of F50 (clonal expansion) to E x V (chaos), calculated using BLOSUM62-based TCRdist between CDR3 peptides within each V-J. Welch's t-statistics and random forest reduced around 550 V-J features to about 12, which were used in a naive Bayes classifier (R e1071). Sample size was not statistically predetermined, and investigators were not blinded to group allocation. The paper describes TCR Vbeta CDR3 sequencing of around 140 peripheral blood samples, made up of about 41 ophthalmopathy patients, 70 to 75 hyperthyroidism patients and about 17 progressor patients.

The material was peripheral blood mononuclear cells (PBMCs), obtained at new diagnosis, from a patient treated with antithyroid drugs. The receptor's source is a woman between 45 and 60 years old with Graves disease. Donor details come from another sample of the same person, matched by shared clones. In this chain, TRBV28 is recombined with TRBJ1-4, with no reliable assignment of the D segment. The DNA reads as follows: TGTGCCAGCAGTTTAATAGGTCCCGCCGCAACTAATGAAAAACTGTTTTTT. The translation is CASSLIGPAATNEKLFF.